This TCR beta chain stems from a study of shared clonotypes between healthy human individuals. Study results and caveats: Clonotype sharing levels among donors were expected to vary with sequencing depth.

For this clone: Its antigen is not known.

Approximately 220 ng DNA, about 28,000 T cell genomes, went into each sorted-subset replicate PCR. Measured with immunoSEQ multiplex PCR; TCRdb has only the in-frame clones, and not every one. The table has about 1 million clones, under 80% seen once. Looked up from germline, CDR1 is MNHEY and CDR2 is SMNVEV (reference sequence). This CDR3 is built from 12 residues. The J segment lost 11 bases and the V segment lost 4 bases, leaving 4 bases of the junction unmatched. The clonotype comes from a man younger than 30 in good health. Sequenced material: memory CD4+ T cells sorted from blood. Subset of the sample: CD45RA-negative fraction. This rearrangement joins TRBV27 to TRBJ2-1; 8 positions match TRBD2. The CDR3 here is CASSSTSAQQFF. For the CDR3, the DNA is TGTGCCAGCAGTTCGACTAGCGCCCAGCAGTTCTTC.